Given below is one T cell receptor beta chain in context. Its antigen is currently unknown. The data originate from a study of T cell responses to AZD1222 COVID-19 vaccine. The germline V and J ends were trimmed by 7 bases and 0 bases, with 10 bases remaining between them. Germline V CDR1 and CDR2: SNHLY, FYNNEI. This CDR3 spans 14 amino acids. Study-wide results and caveats: After two AZD1222 doses, spike-specific TCR breadth and depth rose versus day 0. Mapped onto spike, vaccine-associated CD4 TCRs spanned it and were dominant at 160-218 and 743-854. Per reports, nearly half of all spike-specific TCRs target regions that are unmutated in variants. Clonal diversity may have been underestimated in mostly white British donors.

Some clones are missing from TCRdb's copy, which holds only in-frame ones; the method was immunoSEQ multiplex PCR. The repertoire consists of roughly 93,000 clones, with 89% occurring once and the leading ten covering about 2.6%. The source of this sequence is an adult in good health. Sample: peripheral blood, taken on day 0 of MenACWY control vaccination. The chain links TRBV2 to TRBJ1-5, with D unclear. CDR3 sequence (DNA): TGTGCCAGCACCCTTGGGGTTAGCAATCAGCCCCAGCATTTT. Protein: CASTLGVSNQPQHF. Full variable domain (missing parts from reference TRBV2 and TRBJ1-5): EPEVTQTPSHQVTQMGQEVILRCVPISNHLYFYWYRQILGQKVEFLVSFYNNEISEKSEIFDDQFSVERPDGSNFTLKIRSTKLEDSAMYFCASTLGVSNQPQHFGDGTRLSIL.